This T cell receptor beta chain comes out of a study of T cells in Graves' hyperthyroidism and ophthalmopathy. Whole-study results and caveats: A 13 V-J model separated ophthalmopathy from stable hyperthyroidism.

Turning to this clonotype: Its antigen is undetermined.

This CDR3 has 13 residues. CDR1 and CDR2 from the germline V gene are SEHNR and FQNEAQ (reference sequence). The investigators amplified TCR beta CDR3 regions from RNA transcripts. Carried out on the TCR CDR3, a first-round RT-PCR used the HTBI primer set. TCRdb used MiXCR to reprocess the multiplex PCR reads, holding one entry per CDR3 protein. In the table there are 750,000 to 900,000 distinct CDR3 sequences, roughly 37% of which are singletons. If no ophthalmopathy progression occurred within 18 months, Graves' hyperthyroidism was stable. This TCR came from a man between 18 and 29 years old with Graves' hyperthyroidism. V and J are TRBV7-9 and TRBJ1-5, with D unclear. Near its end, the DNA agrees better with TRBJ2-3, so the J call may be wrong. Input material: blood. CDR3 nucleotides: TGTGCCAGCAGCTTAGAGGTCGGTCTGCCCCAGTATTTT. Amino acids: CASSLEVGLPQYF.